The source of this T cell receptor beta chain is a study of T cells in Graves' hyperthyroidism and ophthalmopathy. Study-level points and caveats: Model predictions of ophthalmopathy came a median approximately 6.8 months before onset. Separating ophthalmopathy from stable hyperthyroidism was achieved by a 13 V-J model. The majority of expanded thyroid clonotypes above 0.001 also appeared in blood.

The PBMCs were sourced from fresh peripheral blood (around 9.3 ml). The CDR3 totals 15 residues. Germline V gene lookup returns CDR1 SGHTA and CDR2 FQGNSA. The germline V and J ends were trimmed by 1 base and 4 bases, with 10 bases remaining between them. The TCR beta CDR3 regions underwent amplification using RNA transcripts as the source. The primer set for the first-round RT-PCR of the TCR CDR3 was HTBI. TCRdb re-called the multiplex PCR reads with MiXCR, one entry per CDR3 protein. This table holds hundreds of thousands of distinct CDR3 sequences, around 19% found once. This clonotype has a count of ten or more. What it recognizes is unknown.

The origin of this receptor is a man aged 50 to 60 with Graves' ophthalmopathy. The chain is built from TRBV7-2 and TRBJ2-2; D possibly uses TRBD1 or TRBD2 (6 bases each). The material sequenced was blood. CDR3 loop: CASSLGGAGTGELFF. Here the CDR3 DNA reads TGTGCCAGCAGCTTAGGGGGGGCCGGCACCGGGGAGCTGTTTTTT.